This T cell receptor beta chain came from a study of CD8+ T cells in alopecia areata. cDNA prepared by RNA extraction and subsequent reverse transcription served as the template for sequencing. The method was immunoSEQ multiplex PCR; TCRdb's version includes in-frame clones alone and lacks a portion of them. Here the sample spans 150,000 to 200,000 clones, 55% to 65% being singletons. Points on this clone: Its antigen remains unknown.

The CDR3 loop spans 14 amino acids. Study-level points and caveats: Lesional scalp, notably in alopecia totalis/universalis, had clonality above that of normal scalp.

The clonotype was recovered from a human donor in good health. Material for sequencing was CD4+ T cells sorted from blood. This chain links TRBV21-1 with TRBJ2-7; the table names TRBD1, a call not compared with the DNA. TRBV21-1 is a listed pseudogene. The CDR3 protein is CASSAWRGRYEQYF. As DNA, the CDR3 is TGTGCCAGCAGCGCCTGGAGGGGGCGGTACGAGCAGTACTTC.